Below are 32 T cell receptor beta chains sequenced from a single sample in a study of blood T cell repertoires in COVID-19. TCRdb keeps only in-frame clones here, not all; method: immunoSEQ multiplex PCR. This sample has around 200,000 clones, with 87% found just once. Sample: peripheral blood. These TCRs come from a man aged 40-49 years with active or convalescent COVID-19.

CDR3 loop: CASSYLGGTTEAFF. The CDR3 DNA follows: TGTGCCAGCAGTTACTTGGGAGGGACCACTGAAGCTTTCTTT. This chain uses TRBV6-6 with TRBJ1-1; weak D call: TRBD1 (5 bases). Trimming left V 1 base short and J 4 bases short, with 10 bases between. Germline CDR1 MNHNY, CDR2 SVGAGI (reference sequence). The CDR3 runs 14 residues.

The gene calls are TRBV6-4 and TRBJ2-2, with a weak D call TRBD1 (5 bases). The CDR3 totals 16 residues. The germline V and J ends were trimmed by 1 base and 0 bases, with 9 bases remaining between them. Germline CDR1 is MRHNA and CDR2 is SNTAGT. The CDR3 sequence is CASSDLMGPNTGELFF. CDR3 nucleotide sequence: TGTGCCAGCAGTGACTTAATGGGGCCGAACACCGGGGAGCTGTTTTTT.

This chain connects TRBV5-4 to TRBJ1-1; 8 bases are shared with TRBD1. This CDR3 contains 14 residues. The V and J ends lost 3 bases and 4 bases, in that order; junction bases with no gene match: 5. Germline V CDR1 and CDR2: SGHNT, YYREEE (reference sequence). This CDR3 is CASSSRTGSTEAFF. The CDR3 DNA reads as TGTGCCAGCAGCTCCCGGACAGGGTCCACTGAAGCTTTCTTT.

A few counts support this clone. In DNA form, the CDR3 reads TGTGCCAGCAGTCCCCCTAGCGGGAGGGCCGCCTACAATGAGCAGTTCTTC. Its protein is CASSPPSGRAAYNEQFF. This chain joins TRBV27 and TRBJ2-1, with 12 bases fitting TRBD2. CDR3 length: 17 amino acids. V lost 5 bases and J lost 2; bases outside the gene matches: 7. CDR1 is MNHEY, CDR2 SMNVEV, per germline (reference sequence).

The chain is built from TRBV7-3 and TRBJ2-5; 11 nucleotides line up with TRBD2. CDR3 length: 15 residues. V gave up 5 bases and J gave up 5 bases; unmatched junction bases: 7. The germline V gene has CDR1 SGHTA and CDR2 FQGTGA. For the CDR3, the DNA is TGTGCCAGCAGCCATAGCGGGGGGGCCAGGGAGACCCAGTACTTC. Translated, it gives CASSHSGGARETQYF.

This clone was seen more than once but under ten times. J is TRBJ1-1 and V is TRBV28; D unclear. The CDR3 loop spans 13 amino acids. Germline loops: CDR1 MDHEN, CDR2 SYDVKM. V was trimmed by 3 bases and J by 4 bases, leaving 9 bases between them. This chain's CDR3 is CASSFLRGTEAFF. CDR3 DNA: TGTGCCAGCAGTTTTCTGAGAGGCACTGAAGCTTTCTTT.

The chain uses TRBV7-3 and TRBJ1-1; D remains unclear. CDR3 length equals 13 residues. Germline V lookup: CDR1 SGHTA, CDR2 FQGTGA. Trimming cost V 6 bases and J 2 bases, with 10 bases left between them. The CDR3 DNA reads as TGTGCCAGCAGTTCACAGATAAACACTGAAGCTTTCTTT. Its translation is CASSSQINTEAFF.

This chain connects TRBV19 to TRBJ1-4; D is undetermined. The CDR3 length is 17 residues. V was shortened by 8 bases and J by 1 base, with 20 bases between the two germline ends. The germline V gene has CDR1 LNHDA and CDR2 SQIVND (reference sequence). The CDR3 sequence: CASGTSGRLLTNEKLFF. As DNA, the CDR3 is TGTGCCAGTGGTACCTCCGGGAGACTACTAACTAATGAAAAACTGTTTTTT. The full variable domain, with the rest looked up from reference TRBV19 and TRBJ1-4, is DGGITQSPKYLFRKEGQNVTLSCEQNLNHDAMYWYRQDPGQGLRLIYYSQIVNDFQKGDIAEGYSVSREKKESFPLTVTSAQKNPTAFYLCASGTSGRLLTNEKLFFGSGTQLSVL.

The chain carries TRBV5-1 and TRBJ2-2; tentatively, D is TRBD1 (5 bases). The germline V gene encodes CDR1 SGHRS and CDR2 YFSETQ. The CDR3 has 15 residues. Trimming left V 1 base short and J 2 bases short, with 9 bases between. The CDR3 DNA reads TGCGCCAGCAGCTTGTACGGACAAAACACCGGGGAGCTGTTTTTT. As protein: CASSLYGQNTGELFF.

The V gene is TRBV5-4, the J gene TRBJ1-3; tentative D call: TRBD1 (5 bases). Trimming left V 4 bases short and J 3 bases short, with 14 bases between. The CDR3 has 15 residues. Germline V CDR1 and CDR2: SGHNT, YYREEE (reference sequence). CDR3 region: CASSVDSHNGNTIYF. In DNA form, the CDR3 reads TGTGCCAGCAGCGTAGACAGCCATAATGGAAACACCATATATTTT.

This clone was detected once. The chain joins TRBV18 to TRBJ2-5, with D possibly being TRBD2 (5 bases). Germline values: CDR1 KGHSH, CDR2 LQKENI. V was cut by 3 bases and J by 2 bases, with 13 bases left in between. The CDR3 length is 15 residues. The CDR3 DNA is TGTGCCAGCTCACCCCCCGGGATTCAACAAGAGACCCAGTACTTC. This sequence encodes CASSPPGIQQETQYF.

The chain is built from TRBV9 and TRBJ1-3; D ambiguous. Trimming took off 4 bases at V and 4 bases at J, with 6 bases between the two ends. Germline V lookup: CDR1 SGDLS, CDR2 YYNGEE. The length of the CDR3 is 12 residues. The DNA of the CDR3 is TGTGCCAGCAGCCCCCCGGGAAACACCATATATTTT. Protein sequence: CASSPPGNTIYF.

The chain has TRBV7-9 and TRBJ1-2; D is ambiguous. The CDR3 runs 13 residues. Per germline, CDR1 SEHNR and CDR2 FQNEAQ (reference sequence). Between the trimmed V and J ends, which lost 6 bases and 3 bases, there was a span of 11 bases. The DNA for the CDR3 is TGTGCCAGCAGTAGCCCTTCTCACTATGGCTACACCTTC. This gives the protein CASSSPSHYGYTF.

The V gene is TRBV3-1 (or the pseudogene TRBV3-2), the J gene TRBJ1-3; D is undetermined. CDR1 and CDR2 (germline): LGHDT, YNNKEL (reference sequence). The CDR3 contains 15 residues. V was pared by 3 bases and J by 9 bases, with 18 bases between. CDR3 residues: CASSHLSGPPGTIYF. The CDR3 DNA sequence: TGTGCCAGCAGCCATCTAAGCGGCCCCCCGGGCACCATATATTTT.

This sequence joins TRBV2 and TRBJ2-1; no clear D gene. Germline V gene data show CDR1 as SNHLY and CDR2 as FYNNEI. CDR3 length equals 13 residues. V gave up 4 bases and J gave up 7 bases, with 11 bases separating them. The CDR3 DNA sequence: TGTGCCAGCAGTGTGGGCCGAGTAAATGAGCAGTTCTTC. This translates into CASSVGRVNEQFF. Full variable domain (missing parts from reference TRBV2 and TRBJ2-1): EPEVTQTPSHQVTQMGQEVILRCVPISNHLYFYWYRQILGQKVEFLVSFYNNEISEKSEIFDDQFSVERPDGSNFTLKIRSTKLEDSAMYFCASSVGRVNEQFFGPGTRLTVL.

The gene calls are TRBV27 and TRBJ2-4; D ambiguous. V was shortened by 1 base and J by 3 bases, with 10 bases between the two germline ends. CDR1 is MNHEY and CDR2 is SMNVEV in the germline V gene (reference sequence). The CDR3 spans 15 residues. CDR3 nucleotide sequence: TGTGCCAGCAGTTTATGGCAGGCTGGCAAAAACATTCAGTACTTC. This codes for CASSLWQAGKNIQYF.

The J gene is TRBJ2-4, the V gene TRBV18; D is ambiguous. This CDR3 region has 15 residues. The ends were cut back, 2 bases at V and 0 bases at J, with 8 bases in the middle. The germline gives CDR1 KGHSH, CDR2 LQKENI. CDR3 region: CASSPAVTAKNIQYF. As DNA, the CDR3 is TGTGCCAGCTCACCAGCGGTTACAGCCAAAAACATTCAGTACTTC. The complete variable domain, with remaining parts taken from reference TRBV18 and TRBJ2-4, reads NAGVMQNPRHLVRRRGQEARLRCSPMKGHSHVYWYRQLPEEGLKFMVYLQKENIIDESGMPKERFSAEFPKEGPSILRIQQVVRGDSAAYFCASSPAVTAKNIQYFGAGTRLSVL.

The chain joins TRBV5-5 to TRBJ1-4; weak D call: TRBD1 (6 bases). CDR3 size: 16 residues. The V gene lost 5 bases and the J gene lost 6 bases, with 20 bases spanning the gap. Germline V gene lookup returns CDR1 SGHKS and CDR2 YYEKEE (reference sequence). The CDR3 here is CASRIPDSSYHEKLFF. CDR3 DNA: TGTGCCAGCAGGATACCGGACAGCTCGTACCATGAAAAACTGTTTTTT.

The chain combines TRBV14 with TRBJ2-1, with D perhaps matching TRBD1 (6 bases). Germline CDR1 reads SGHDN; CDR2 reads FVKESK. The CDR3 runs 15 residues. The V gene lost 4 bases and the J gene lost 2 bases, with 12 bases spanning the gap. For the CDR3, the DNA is TGTGCCAGCAGCCCCGCCAGGGGACCCTACAATGAGCAGTTCTTC. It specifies CASSPARGPYNEQFF.

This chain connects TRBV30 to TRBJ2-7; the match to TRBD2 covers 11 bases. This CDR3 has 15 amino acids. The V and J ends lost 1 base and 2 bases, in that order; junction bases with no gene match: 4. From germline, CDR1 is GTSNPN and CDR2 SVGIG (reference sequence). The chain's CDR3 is CAWSAGLAGAYEQYF. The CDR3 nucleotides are TGTGCCTGGAGTGCTGGACTAGCGGGCGCCTACGAGCAGTACTTC.

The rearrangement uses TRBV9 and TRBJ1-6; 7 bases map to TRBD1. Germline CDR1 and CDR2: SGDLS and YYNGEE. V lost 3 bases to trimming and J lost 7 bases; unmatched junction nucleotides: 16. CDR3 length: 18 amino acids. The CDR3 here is CASSAADPRPGQNSPLHF. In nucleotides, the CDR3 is TGTGCCAGCAGCGCGGCCGACCCTCGACCGGGACAGAATTCACCCCTCCACTTT.

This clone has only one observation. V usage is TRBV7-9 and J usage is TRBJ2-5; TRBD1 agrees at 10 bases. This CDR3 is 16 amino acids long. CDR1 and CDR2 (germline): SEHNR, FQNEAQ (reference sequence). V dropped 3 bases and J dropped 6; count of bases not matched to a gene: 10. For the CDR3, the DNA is TGTGCCAGCAGCTTGGGCGAGACAGGGGGCGCGAAGACCCAGTACTTC. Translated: CASSLGETGGAKTQYF.

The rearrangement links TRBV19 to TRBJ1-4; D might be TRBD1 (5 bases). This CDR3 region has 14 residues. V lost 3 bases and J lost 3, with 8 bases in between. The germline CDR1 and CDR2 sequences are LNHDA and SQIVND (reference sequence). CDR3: CASSMGQPNEKLFF. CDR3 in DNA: TGTGCCAGTAGTATGGGGCAGCCTAATGAAAAACTGTTTTTT.

The CDR3 DNA reads TGTGCCACTGCTCAGGGGGGCTTTCCAACTAATGAAAAACTGTTTTTT. Its translation: CATAQGGFPTNEKLFF. The chain combines TRBV2 with TRBJ1-4; 7 positions agree with TRBD1. Germline V gives CDR1 SNHLY, CDR2 FYNNEI. This CDR3 contains 16 residues. Losses at the gene ends were 10 bases for V and 0 bases for J; bases not matched to a gene: 11.

CDR3 protein: CASSLVNGYEQYF. The CDR3 DNA reads TGTGCCAGCAGCTTAGTAAACGGGTACGAGCAGTACTTC. The rearrangement joins TRBV11-3 to TRBJ2-7; the D is unclear. V lost 1 base and J lost 4, with 8 bases in between. This CDR3 has 13 residues. Germline V gene data show CDR1 as SGHNT and CDR2 as YENEEA.

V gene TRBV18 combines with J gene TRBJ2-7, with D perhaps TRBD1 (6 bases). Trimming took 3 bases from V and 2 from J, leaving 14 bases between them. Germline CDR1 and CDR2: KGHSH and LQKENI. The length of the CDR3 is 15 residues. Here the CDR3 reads CASSPTSGAPYEQYF. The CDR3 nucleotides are TGTGCCAGCTCACCTACTTCAGGGGCACCCTACGAGCAGTACTTC.

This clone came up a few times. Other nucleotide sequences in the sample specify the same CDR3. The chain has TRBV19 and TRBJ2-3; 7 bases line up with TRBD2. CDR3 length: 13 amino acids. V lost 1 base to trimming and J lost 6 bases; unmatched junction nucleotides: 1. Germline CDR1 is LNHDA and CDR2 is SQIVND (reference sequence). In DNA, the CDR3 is TGTGCCAGTAGTATAGGACTAGCCGATACGCAGTATTTT. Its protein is CASSIGLADTQYF.

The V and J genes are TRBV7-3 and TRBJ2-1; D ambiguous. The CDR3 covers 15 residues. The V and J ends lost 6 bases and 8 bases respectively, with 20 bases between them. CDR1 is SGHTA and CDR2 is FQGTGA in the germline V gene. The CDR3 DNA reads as TGTGCCAGCAGTCGCGGCGTAGGTTTTTTAGATGAGCAGTTCTTC. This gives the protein CASSRGVGFLDEQFF.

DNA of the CDR3: TGTGCCAGCAGCCGACAGGGGTCGGGAGGCTACACCTTC. This sequence encodes CASSRQGSGGYTF. This chain connects TRBV2 to TRBJ1-2; 8 nucleotides match TRBD1. Germline V gives CDR1 SNHLY, CDR2 FYNNEI. The trim removed 6 bases at V and 8 bases at J, leaving 8 bases unmatched. The CDR3 spans 13 residues.

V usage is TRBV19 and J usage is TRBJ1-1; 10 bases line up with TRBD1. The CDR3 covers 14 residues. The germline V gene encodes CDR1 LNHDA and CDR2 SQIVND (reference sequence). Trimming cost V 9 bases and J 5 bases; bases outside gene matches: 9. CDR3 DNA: TGTGCCAGCAATCCCGGGACAGGGGTTACTGAAGCTTTCTTT. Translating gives CASNPGTGVTEAFF.

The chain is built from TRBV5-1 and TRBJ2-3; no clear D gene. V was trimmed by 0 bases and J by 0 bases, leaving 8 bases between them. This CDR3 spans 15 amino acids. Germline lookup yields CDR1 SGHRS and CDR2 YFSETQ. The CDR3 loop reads CASSLAGHSTDTQYF. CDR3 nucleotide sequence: TGCGCCAGCAGCTTGGCGGGTCACAGCACAGATACGCAGTATTTT.

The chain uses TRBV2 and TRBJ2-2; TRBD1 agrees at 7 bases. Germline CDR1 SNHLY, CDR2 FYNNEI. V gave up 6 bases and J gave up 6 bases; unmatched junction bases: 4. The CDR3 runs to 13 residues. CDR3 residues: CASREQGPGELFF. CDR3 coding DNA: TGTGCCAGCAGAGAACAGGGGCCCGGGGAGCTGTTTTTT.